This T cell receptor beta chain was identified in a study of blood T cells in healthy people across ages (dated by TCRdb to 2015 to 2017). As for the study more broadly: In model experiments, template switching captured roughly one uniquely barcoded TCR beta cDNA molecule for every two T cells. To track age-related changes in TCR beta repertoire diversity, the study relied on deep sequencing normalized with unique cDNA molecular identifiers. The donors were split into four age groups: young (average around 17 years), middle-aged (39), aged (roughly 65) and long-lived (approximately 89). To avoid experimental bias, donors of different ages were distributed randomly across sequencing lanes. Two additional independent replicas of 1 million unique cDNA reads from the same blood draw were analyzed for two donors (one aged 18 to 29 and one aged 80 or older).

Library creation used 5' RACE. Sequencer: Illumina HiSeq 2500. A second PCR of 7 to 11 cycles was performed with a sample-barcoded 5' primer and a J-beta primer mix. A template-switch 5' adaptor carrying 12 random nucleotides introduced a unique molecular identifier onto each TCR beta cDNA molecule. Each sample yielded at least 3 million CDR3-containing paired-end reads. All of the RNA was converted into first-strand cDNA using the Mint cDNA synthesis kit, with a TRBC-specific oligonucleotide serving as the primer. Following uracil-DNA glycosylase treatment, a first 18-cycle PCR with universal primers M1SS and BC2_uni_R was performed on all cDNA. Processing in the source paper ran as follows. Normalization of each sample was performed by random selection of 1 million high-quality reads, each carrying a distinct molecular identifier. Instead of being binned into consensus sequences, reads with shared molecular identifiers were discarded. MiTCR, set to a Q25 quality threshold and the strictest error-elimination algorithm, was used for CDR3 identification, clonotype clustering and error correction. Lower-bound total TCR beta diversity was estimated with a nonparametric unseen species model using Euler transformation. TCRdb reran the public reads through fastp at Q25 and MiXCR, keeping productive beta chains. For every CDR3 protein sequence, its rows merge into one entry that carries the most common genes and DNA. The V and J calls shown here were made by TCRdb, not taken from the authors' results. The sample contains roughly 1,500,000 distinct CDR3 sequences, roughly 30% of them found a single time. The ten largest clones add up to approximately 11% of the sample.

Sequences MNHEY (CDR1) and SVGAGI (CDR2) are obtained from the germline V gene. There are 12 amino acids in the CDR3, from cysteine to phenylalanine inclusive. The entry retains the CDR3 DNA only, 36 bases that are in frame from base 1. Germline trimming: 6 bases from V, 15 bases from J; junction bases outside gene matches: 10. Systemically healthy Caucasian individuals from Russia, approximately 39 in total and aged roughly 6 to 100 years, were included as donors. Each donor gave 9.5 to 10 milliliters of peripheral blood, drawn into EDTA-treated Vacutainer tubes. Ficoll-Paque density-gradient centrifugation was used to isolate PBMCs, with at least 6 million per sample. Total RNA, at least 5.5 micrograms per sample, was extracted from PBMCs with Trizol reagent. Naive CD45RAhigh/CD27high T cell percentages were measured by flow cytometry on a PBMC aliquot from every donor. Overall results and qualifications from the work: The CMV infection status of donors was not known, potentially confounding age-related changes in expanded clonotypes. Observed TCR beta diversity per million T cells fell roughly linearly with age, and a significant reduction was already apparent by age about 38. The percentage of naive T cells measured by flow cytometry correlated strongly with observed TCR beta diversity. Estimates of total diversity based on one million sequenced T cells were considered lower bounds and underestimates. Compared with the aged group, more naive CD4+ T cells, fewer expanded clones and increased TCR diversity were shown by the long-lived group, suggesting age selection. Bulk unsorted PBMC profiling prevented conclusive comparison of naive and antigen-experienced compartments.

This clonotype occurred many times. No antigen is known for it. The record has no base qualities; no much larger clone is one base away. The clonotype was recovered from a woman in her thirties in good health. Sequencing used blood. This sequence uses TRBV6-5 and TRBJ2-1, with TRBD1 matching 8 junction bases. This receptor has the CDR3 CASSPGGQVAFF. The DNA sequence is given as TGTGCCAGCAGCCCCGGGGGACAGGTCGCGTTCTTC.